This entry describes one T cell receptor beta chain. Antigen: not known. The sample belongs to a study of shared clonotypes between healthy human individuals. Study-wide findings and caveats: Although depth was large, rarefaction showed that sequencing of the sorted subsets was incomplete.

Naive CD8 cells comprised CD45RO-negative, CCR7-positively selected cells, excluding terminally differentiated effector memory CD45RA+ cells. Germline CDR1 SGHDN, CDR2 FVKESK. The V segment lost 3 bases and the J segment 1 base; nucleotides outside the gene matches: 6. The CDR3 consists of 15 residues. Measured with immunoSEQ multiplex PCR; TCRdb has only the in-frame clones, and not every one. The sample lists about 800,000 clones, around 96% occurring once. The V and J genes are TRBV14 and TRBJ2-7; 7 nucleotides match TRBD2. The clonotype was recovered from a man aged 25-45 years in good health. Sequencing input: naive CD8+ T cells sorted from blood. CDR3 protein: CASSQVAGGSYEQYF. CDR3 nucleotide sequence: TGTGCCAGCAGCCAGGTAGCGGGCGGTTCCTACGAGCAGTACTTC.